This T cell receptor (beta chain) was captured in a study of shared clonotypes between healthy human individuals. The CDR3 has 13 amino acids. V was clipped by 5 bases and J by 7 bases; unmatched bases: 7. CDR1 SGHTA and CDR2 FQGTGA come from the germline V gene. Source study methods: ImmunoSEQ supplied junction-only sequences lacking quality scores, so filtering was different. Some clones are missing from TCRdb's copy, which holds only in-frame ones; the method was immunoSEQ multiplex PCR. V, J and clone size were drawn from that table, and D and trimming were deduced from the DNA. The table shows more than 450,000 clones, with 79% occurring only once. General observations from the study: Blood was the only sampled material, and tissue repertoires likely differ.

Of note for this clone: The antigen is not known.

This receptor was taken from a woman aged 40 to 50 in good health. Some clones in this sample may be carry-over from other donors' samples. The chain links TRBV7-3 to TRBJ1-1; 7 bases agree with TRBD1. The sample was PBMCs. CDR3 sequence reads: CASSTQGGFEAFF. The CDR3 bases are TGTGCCAGCAGCACCCAGGGGGGCTTTGAAGCTTTCTTT.